The 27 T cell receptor beta chains below come from one sample, sequenced in a study of blood T cell repertoires in COVID-19. Clones were sequenced by immunoSEQ multiplex PCR, and TCRdb holds only the in-frame ones, with some missing. In the table there are fewer than 250,000 clones, roughly four fifths of which are singletons. The sample comprised peripheral blood. These receptor sequences come from a man in his forties or fifties with acute or convalescent COVID-19.

This clone came up once. The rearrangement links TRBV10-3 to TRBJ2-3, with 13 bases aligning to TRBD2. CDR3 length: 17 amino acids. Germline V CDR1 and CDR2: ENHRY, SYGVKD. V lost 4 bases, J lost 6 bases, and 10 bases stayed unmatched. Here the CDR3 reads CAISGSTSGGILDTQYF. The DNA of the CDR3 is TGTGCCATCAGTGGATCGACTAGCGGGGGGATCTTGGATACGCAGTATTTT.

Only one count was recorded for this clone. This chain joins TRBV6-5 and TRBJ1-1, with 8 bases identical to TRBD1. The CDR3 consists of 11 residues. Germline V gene sequence: CDR1 MNHEY, CDR2 SVGAGI. V lost 5 bases and J lost 12; bases outside the gene matches: 5. The CDR3 reads CASSLDRVTFF. DNA for the CDR3: TGTGCCAGCAGTCTGGACAGGGTTACTTTCTTT.

This clone showed up just a few times. The J gene is TRBJ2-1, the V gene TRBV10-3, with 10 bases fitting TRBD1. With 0 bases clipped from V and 8 bases from J, the junction kept 10 bases outside the gene matches. The CDR3 sequence is 17 residues long. Germline loops: CDR1 ENHRY, CDR2 SYGVKD. CDR3 coding DNA: TGTGCCATCAGTGAGTCAGGTCGGGGACAGGGGTCCTATGAGCAGTTCTTC. Amino acids: CAISESGRGQGSYEQFF.

The chain joins TRBV20-1 to TRBJ1-4; unclear D gene. The CDR3 is 11 residues long. V was trimmed by 3 bases and J by 6 bases, leaving 5 bases between them. CDR1 DFQATT and CDR2 SNEGSKA come from the germline V gene (reference sequence). The chain's CDR3 is CSARRDEKLFF. The CDR3 DNA follows: TGCAGTGCTAGGAGGGATGAAAAACTGTTTTTT.

CDR3 bases: TGTGCCAGCAGCCCTAGTCCAGGGTGGGTAAACTATGGCTACACCTTC. The encoded protein is CASSPSPGWVNYGYTF. The rearrangement uses TRBV9 and TRBJ1-2, with D tentatively TRBD1 (5 bases). This CDR3 spans 16 amino acids. Trimming cost V 4 bases and J 2 bases, with 18 bases left between them. CDR1 is SGDLS, CDR2 YYNGEE, per germline. Drawing the rest from reference TRBV9 and TRBJ1-2, the complete variable domain is DSGVTQTPKHLITATGQRVTLRCSPRSGDLSVYWYQQSLDQGLQFLIQYYNGEERAKGNILERFSAQQFPDLHSELNLSSLELGDSALYFCASSPSPGWVNYGYTFGSGTRLTVV.

V usage is TRBV11-3 and J usage is TRBJ2-3; no definite D call. Germline V lookup: CDR1 SGHNT, CDR2 YENEEA. The CDR3 totals 12 residues. V lost 5 bases and J lost 3, with 6 bases in between. CDR3 residues: CASSVKTDTQYF. CDR3 DNA: TGTGCCAGCAGCGTAAAAACAGATACGCAGTATTTT.

This clone appeared a single time. The genes are TRBV5-1 and TRBJ1-1; D is uncertain. Germline-derived CDR1 and CDR2 are SGHRS and YFSETQ. This CDR3 comprises 13 residues. The ends were cut back, 1 base at V and 0 bases at J, with 4 bases in the middle. In nucleotides, the CDR3 is TGCGCCAGCAGCTTGATCGTGAACACTGAAGCTTTCTTT. It encodes CASSLIVNTEAFF.

This clone was seen only once. The chain has TRBV6-5 and TRBJ2-3; TRBD1 agrees at 8 bases. Trimming took 4 bases from V and 1 from J; bases not matched to a gene: 4. Germline CDR1 is MNHEY and CDR2 is SVGAGI. The CDR3 has 15 amino acids. In DNA form, the CDR3 reads TGTGCCAGCAGTTTCCTGGACAGGGGCACAGATACGCAGTATTTT. Protein sequence: CASSFLDRGTDTQYF.

V is TRBV11-3 and J is TRBJ2-1; D unclear. Per the germline V gene, CDR1 is SGHNT and CDR2 is YENEEA. The CDR3 consists of 15 residues. The V gene lost 1 base and the J gene lost 6 bases, with 13 bases spanning the gap. The CDR3 DNA sequence: TGTGCCAGCAGCTTAGCCCTAGTCCGGTCCAATGAGCAGTTCTTC. Translating it yields CASSLALVRSNEQFF.

The chain has TRBV7-2 and TRBJ2-5, with D hard to call. Trimming shortened V by 3 bases and J by 5 bases, and 13 bases separated the two germline ends. This CDR3 has 14 amino acids. Germline CDR1 and CDR2: SGHTA and FQGNSA. CDR3 amino acids: CASSFLGPSETQYF. DNA for the CDR3: TGTGCCAGCAGCTTTTTGGGCCCCTCTGAGACCCAGTACTTC.

The rearrangement uses TRBV5-1 and TRBJ2-7, with 10 nucleotides matching TRBD2. CDR1 SGHRS and CDR2 YFSETQ come from the germline V gene. The V segment lost 1 base and the J segment 2 bases; nucleotides outside the gene matches: 9. CDR3 length equals 17 residues. The CDR3 spells CASSLPQREGLTYEQYF. The CDR3 nucleotides read TGCGCCAGCAGCTTGCCACAGCGGGAGGGCCTTACCTACGAGCAGTACTTC.

This sequence joins TRBV6-1 and TRBJ2-7; D may be TRBD1 (5 bases). Germline values: CDR1 MNHNS, CDR2 SASEGT. The CDR3 length is 16 residues. The V end was cut by 3 bases, the J end by 4 bases, with 19 bases between. The CDR3 coding sequence is TGTGCCAGCAGTGACGAGTGGACAAGGACGGAGTACGAGCAGTACTTC. This encodes CASSDEWTRTEYEQYF.

V gene TRBV30 combines with J gene TRBJ2-5, with 8 nucleotides matching TRBD2. The ends lost 0 bases at V and 3 bases at J; junction bases unmatched: 6. Germline V gene sequence: CDR1 GTSNPN, CDR2 SVGIG (reference sequence). The CDR3 loop spans 15 amino acids. CDR3 residues: CAWSVLAGRKETQYF. DNA for the CDR3: TGTGCCTGGAGTGTCTTAGCGGGACGGAAAGAGACCCAGTACTTC.

The DNA of the CDR3 is TGTGCCAGCAGCCAAGAAGAACGACAGGGCTTCTATGGCTACACCTTC. Protein sequence: CASSQEERQGFYGYTF. The chain links TRBV4-2 to TRBJ1-2; 7 nucleotides line up with TRBD1. Germline trimming cut 0 bases from V and 4 bases from J; bases unmatched to any gene: 8. CDR1 and CDR2 (germline): LGHNA, YNFKEQ. CDR3 size: 16 residues.

This sequence joins TRBV11-2 and TRBJ2-7; TRBD1 matches 9 bases. In germline, CDR1 is SGHAT, CDR2 FQNNGV. CDR3 size: 14 residues. The V segment lost 1 base and the J segment 3 bases; nucleotides outside the gene matches: 1. CDR3 amino acids: CASSLVDRGYEQYF. CDR3 DNA sequence: TGTGCCAGCAGCTTAGTGGACAGGGGCTACGAGCAGTACTTC.

Details on this clone: One end of the junction does not line up with germline, which may come from a read error. This chain joins TRBV12-3 or TRBV12-4 and TRBJ1-1, with a weak D call TRBD1 (6 bases). This CDR3 contains 12 residues. CDR3: CASSPVGTSTFF. CDR3 coding DNA: TGTGCCAGCAGTCCGGTCGGGACATCGACCTTTTTT.

This clone has a single count. The J gene is TRBJ1-1, the V gene TRBV3-1 (or the pseudogene TRBV3-2); TRBD1 aligns across 7 bases. The CDR3 totals 15 residues. With 4 bases clipped from V and 4 bases from J, the junction kept 9 bases outside the gene matches. CDR1 and CDR2 (germline): LGHDT, YNNKEL (reference sequence). CDR3 DNA sequence: TGTGCCAGCAGCCTGTTGGGGACAGATATCACTGAAGCTTTCTTT. The encoded protein is CASSLLGTDITEAFF.

This clone was picked up one time. The V gene is TRBV5-1, the J gene TRBJ2-3; TRBD2 matches 8 bases. The CDR3 has 14 residues. Germline assignment: CDR1 SGHRS and CDR2 YFSETQ. J was trimmed by 5 bases and V by 7 bases; bases with no gene match: 9. CDR3 region: CASGPGGLGDTQYF. Here the CDR3 DNA reads TGCGCCAGCGGACCGGGGGGGCTGGGAGATACGCAGTATTTT.

The chain links TRBV5-1 to TRBJ1-5; 9 nucleotides match TRBD1. The CDR3 sequence is 15 residues long. Trimming at V came to 0 bases and at J to 7 bases, leaving 5 bases not matched to a gene. Germline CDR1 and CDR2: SGHRS and YFSETQ. CDR3 residues: CASSLGDRVEQPQHF. The DNA of the CDR3 is TGCGCCAGCAGCTTGGGGGACAGGGTGGAGCAGCCCCAGCATTTT. The full variable domain, its missing parts supplied by reference TRBV5-1 and TRBJ1-5, is KAGVTQTPRYLIKTRGQQVTLSCSPISGHRSVSWYQQTPGQGLQFLFEYFSETQRNKGNFPGRFSGRQFSNSRSEMNVSTLELGDSALYLCASSLGDRVEQPQHFGDGTRLSIL.

The chain has TRBV28 and TRBJ1-1; D may be TRBD1 (5 bases). The CDR3 loop spans 14 amino acids. Trimming removed 2 bases from V and 1 base from J, with 8 bases in between. Germline V gene data show CDR1 as MDHEN and CDR2 as SYDVKM. In DNA, the CDR3 is TGTGCCAGCAGTTTACAGGGAACGAACACTGAAGCTTTCTTT. This translates into CASSLQGTNTEAFF.

The rearrangement links TRBV4-1 to TRBJ1-2, with D unresolved. V was pared by 2 bases and J by 7 bases, with 11 bases between. The CDR3 extends over 13 amino acids. Per the germline V gene, CDR1 is MGHRA and CDR2 is YSYEKL. The CDR3 nucleotides read TGCGCCAGCAGCCAAAATCGGCAGGCTGGCTACACCTTC. Residues: CASSQNRQAGYTF.

The gene calls are TRBV30 and TRBJ2-4, with a possible D match to TRBD1 (6 bases). V dropped 2 bases and J dropped 6 bases, with 20 bases sitting between them. The CDR3 contains 16 residues. The germline V gene encodes CDR1 GTSNPN and CDR2 SVGIG (reference sequence). CDR3 bases: TGTGCCTGGAGTCCACCGAGGGCAGGGGATGTAAACATTCAGTACTTC. This translates into CAWSPPRAGDVNIQYF.

The rearrangement links TRBV29-1 to TRBJ1-2; D might be TRBD1 (6 bases). CDR1 is SQVTM and CDR2 is ANQGSEA in the germline V gene. Trimming cost V 7 bases and J 2 bases, with 8 bases left between them. The CDR3 covers 11 residues. This chain's CDR3 is CSAGQNYGYTF. The CDR3 DNA reads TGCAGCGCCGGACAGAACTATGGCTACACCTTC. Full variable domain (outside the CDR3, taken from reference TRBV29-1 and TRBJ1-2): SAVISQKPSRDICQRGTSLTIQCQVDSQVTMMFWYRQQPGQSLTLIATANQGSEATYESGFVIDKFPISRPNLTFSTLTVSNMSPEDSSIYLCSAGQNYGYTFGSGTRLTVV.

The CDR3 protein is CASRTAEQAQYF. The DNA of the CDR3 is TGTGCCAGCAGGACGGCAGAGCAGGCCCAGTACTTC. J is TRBJ2-5 and V is TRBV12-3 or TRBV12-4; D is ambiguous. Trimming stripped 6 bases from V and 9 bases from J, with 14 bases between. The CDR3 runs to 12 residues.

This clone came up many times. The genes are TRBV7-9 and TRBJ1-2; 9 nucleotides line up with TRBD1. The length of the CDR3 is 13 residues. Germline assignment: CDR1 SEHNR and CDR2 FQNEAQ (reference sequence). V trimming: 6 bases; J trimming: 6 bases; junction bases outside the gene matches: 5. The CDR3 DNA is TGTGCCAGCAGAACCTGGGACAGGGATGGCTACACCTTC. Translated, it gives CASRTWDRDGYTF.

CDR3 region: CASSAATGTNYGYTF. The CDR3 region has the DNA TGTGCCAGCAGCGCGGCGACAGGGACTAACTATGGCTACACCTTC. V gene TRBV11-2 combines with J gene TRBJ1-2, with 7 bases aligning to TRBD1. CDR3 length: 15 residues. The V gene's germline CDR1 is SGHAT and CDR2 FQNNGV. V lost 5 bases, J lost 0 bases, and 6 bases stayed unmatched.

The CDR3 nucleotides are TGTGCCATCAGGCCCCCCGGCAGGACCTACGAGCAGTACTTC. This sequence encodes CAIRPPGRTYEQYF. J is TRBJ2-7 and V is TRBV10-3; D gene ambiguous. Trimming left V 6 bases short and J 2 bases short, with 14 bases between. CDR1 is ENHRY and CDR2 is SYGVKD in the germline V gene. CDR3 length: 14 amino acids.